These 27 T cell receptor beta chains originate from one sample sequenced in a study of glioma-infiltrating T cells after dendritic cell vaccination. This sample's time point: after dendritic cell vaccination, including at tumor progression/relapse. Profiled with immunoSEQ multiplex PCR; TCRdb holds only in-frame clones, not every one. The profile shows roughly 87,000 clones, under 85% of them singletons. The sequences come from blood, collected after dendritic cell vaccination. The receptor source for this set is a human donor with glioblastoma.

V is TRBV5-1 and J is TRBJ2-2; 11 positions agree with TRBD2. The CDR3 spans 14 residues. V lost 6 bases to trimming and J lost 5 bases; unmatched junction nucleotides: 3. The germline gives CDR1 SGHRS, CDR2 YFSETQ. The CDR3 spells CASTGTSGTGELFF. The CDR3, as DNA: TGCGCCAGCACCGGGACTAGCGGTACCGGGGAGCTGTTTTTT.

The chain joins TRBV6-5 to TRBJ2-1; D may be TRBD1 (5 bases). Looked up from germline, CDR1 is MNHEY and CDR2 is SVGAGI. This CDR3 comprises 16 residues. Trimming cost V 0 bases and J 5 bases, with 14 bases left between them. CDR3 sequence (DNA): TGTGCCAGCAGTTACTCCCGACAGTCTGTCGACAATGAGCAGTTCTTC. Translating gives CASSYSRQSVDNEQFF.

This clone was detected once. The chain employs TRBV29-1 and TRBJ2-3; the D is unclear. V shed 7 bases and J shed 6 bases, with 11 bases lying between them. The CDR3 has 11 residues. Per the germline V gene, CDR1 is SQVTM and CDR2 is ANQGSEA. CDR3 nucleotides: TGCAGCGCCGGTTCTCTCGATACGCAGTATTTT. Protein: CSAGSLDTQYF.

This clone was counted a few times. V usage is TRBV7-9 and J usage is TRBJ1-1; D is unclear. This CDR3 has 16 residues. V lost 3 bases, J lost 0 bases, and 14 bases lay in between. The germline V gene has CDR1 SEHNR and CDR2 FQNEAQ (reference sequence). CDR3 bases: TGTGCCAGCAGCTTTACGTCCGGTACGGTGAACACTGAAGCTTTCTTT. Its translation: CASSFTSGTVNTEAFF. Drawing the rest from reference TRBV7-9 and TRBJ1-1, the complete variable domain is DTGVSQNPRHKITKRGQNVTFRCDPISEHNRLYWYRQTLGQGPEFLTYFQNEAQLEKSRLLSDRFSAERPKGSFSTLEIQRTEQGDSAMYLCASSFTSGTVNTEAFFGQGTRLTVV.

The chain has TRBV19 and TRBJ1-2; 7 bases match TRBD1. CDR1 is LNHDA and CDR2 is SQIVND in the germline V gene (reference sequence). The CDR3 contains 16 residues. The V and J ends lost 3 bases and 2 bases, in that order; junction bases with no gene match: 9. The CDR3 DNA reads TGTGCCAGTAGTATTATTCGAGACAGGGACAACTATGGCTACACCTTC. Translated: CASSIIRDRDNYGYTF.

The chain is built from TRBV19 and TRBJ1-2; 10 positions match TRBD1. Germline V gene sequence: CDR1 LNHDA, CDR2 SQIVND (reference sequence). The CDR3 has 14 residues. V was pared by 9 bases and J by 7 bases, with 11 bases of the junction left unmatched. This CDR3 is CASQRQGAGFGYTF. As DNA, the CDR3 is TGTGCCAGCCAACGACAGGGGGCAGGATTTGGCTACACCTTC.

This clone was found once. The chain recombines TRBV21-1 with TRBJ1-1; TRBD1 is taken as the D call from the table, unchecked against the DNA. TRBV21-1 is classified as a pseudogene. The CDR3 consists of 15 residues. CDR3 loop: CASSRFEGENTEAFF. The CDR3 region has the DNA TGTGCCAGCAGTCGATTTGAAGGGGAGAACACTGAAGCTTTCTTT.

CDR3 sequence (DNA): TGTGCCAGCAGCACCTCCGGAAGAGGGGGCCATGGCTACACCTTC. As protein: CASSTSGRGGHGYTF. The gene calls are TRBV6-5 and TRBJ1-2; 7 bases are shared with TRBD1. Trimming took 6 bases from V and 6 from J; bases not matched to a gene: 13. There are 15 residues in the CDR3. Germline V gives CDR1 MNHEY, CDR2 SVGAGI.

The V and J genes are TRBV28 and TRBJ1-2; 9 positions agree with TRBD1. The V and J ends lost 5 bases and 7 bases, in that order; junction bases with no gene match: 8. Per germline, CDR1 MDHEN and CDR2 SYDVKM. This CDR3 comprises 14 residues. The CDR3 region has the DNA TGTGCCAGCAGTCCCACAGGGGGCGCGGGTGGCTACACCTTC. Amino acid sequence: CASSPTGGAGGYTF.

The chain employs TRBV11-3 and TRBJ1-1; D is ambiguous. CDR1 SGHNT and CDR2 YENEEA come from the germline V gene. V shed 0 bases and J shed 3 bases, with 5 bases lying between them. The CDR3 contains 13 residues. Written as DNA, the CDR3 is TGTGCCAGCAGCTTAGATCGGGACACTGAAGCTTTCTTT. Translating gives CASSLDRDTEAFF.

The V call is TRBV4-1, the J call TRBJ2-5, with unresolved D. The V and J ends lost 0 bases and 4 bases respectively, with 12 bases between them. The CDR3 has 15 residues. Germline values: CDR1 MGHRA, CDR2 YSYEKL. In nucleotides, the CDR3 is TGCGCCAGCAGCCAAGACCTCTCTAGTCCAGAGACCCAGTACTTC. It specifies CASSQDLSSPETQYF.

The chain links TRBV9 to TRBJ2-7; possibly TRBD1 for D (6 bases). Trimming removed 3 bases at V and 5 bases at J, with 12 bases between. This CDR3 spans 13 amino acids. Germline V gene lookup returns CDR1 SGDLS and CDR2 YYNGEE. The CDR3, as DNA: TGTGCCAGCAGCGGGGCAGGGGACGACGAGCAGTACTTC. This sequence encodes CASSGAGDDEQYF.

The chain employs TRBV7-9 and TRBJ1-1; tentative D call: TRBD1 (5 bases). Per germline, CDR1 SEHNR and CDR2 FQNEAQ (reference sequence). V lost 4 bases, J lost 0 bases, and 12 bases lay in between. This CDR3 is built from 15 residues. The CDR3 here is CASSWTRAMNTEAFF. CDR3 nucleotides: TGTGCCAGCAGCTGGACCAGGGCAATGAACACTGAAGCTTTCTTT.

This sequence joins TRBV6-1 and TRBJ2-7; D not resolved. V lost 2 bases, J lost 4 bases, and 9 bases lay in between. Germline lookup yields CDR1 MNHNS and CDR2 SASEGT. CDR3 length: 13 amino acids. As DNA, the CDR3 is TGTGCCAGCAGTGAATCTTTCGGGTACGAGCAGTACTTC. Translation: CASSESFGYEQYF.

The genes are TRBV7-9 and TRBJ1-1; D unclear. Germline V lookup: CDR1 SEHNR, CDR2 FQNEAQ (reference sequence). Between the trimmed V and J ends, which lost 5 bases and 5 bases, there was a span of 15 bases. The CDR3 covers 14 residues. The CDR3, as DNA: TGTGCCAGCAGCCCGGGGTCAAGTGGTACTGAAGCTTTCTTT. It is translated as CASSPGSSGTEAFF.

This CDR3 reads CASSQGQGTEAFF. The DNA for the CDR3 is TGTGCCAGCAGTCAGGGACAGGGTACTGAAGCTTTCTTT. This rearrangement joins TRBV6-5 to TRBJ1-1; the match to TRBD1 covers 9 bases. The CDR3 totals 13 residues. Trimming cost V 5 bases and J 5 bases; bases outside gene matches: 3. Germline lookup yields CDR1 MNHEY and CDR2 SVGAGI.

The V call is TRBV5-1, the J call TRBJ2-5, with 11 bases matching TRBD1. The CDR3 totals 15 residues. V trimming: 5 bases; J trimming: 4 bases; junction bases outside the gene matches: 7. CDR1 is SGHRS, CDR2 YFSETQ, per germline. CDR3 nucleotide sequence: TGCGCCAGCAGAACGGGACAGGGGGTGGTAGAGACCCAGTACTTC. Protein product: CASRTGQGVVETQYF. Full variable domain (rest looked up from reference TRBV5-1 and TRBJ2-5): KAGVTQTPRYLIKTRGQQVTLSCSPISGHRSVSWYQQTPGQGLQFLFEYFSETQRNKGNFPGRFSGRQFSNSRSEMNVSTLELGDSALYLCASRTGQGVVETQYFGPGTRLLVL.

In regard to this clone: Sequence at one end of the junction differs from germline and may be a read error. The J gene is TRBJ2-5, the V gene TRBV4-2; D call uncertain. The CDR3 consists of 13 residues. Germline CDR1 is LGHNA and CDR2 is YNFKEQ. CDR3: CASSQSPAEAQYF. The DNA for the CDR3 is TGTGCCAGCAGCCAATCACCCGCAGAGGCCCAGTACTTC.

This chain connects TRBV5-1 to TRBJ1-2, with D possibly matching TRBD1 (5 bases). Trimming cost V 5 bases and J 3 bases, with 11 bases left between them. The V gene's germline CDR1 is SGHRS and CDR2 YFSETQ. CDR3 size: 13 residues. DNA of the CDR3: TGCGCCAGCAGAGATACGACAGACTATGGCTACACCTTC. It yields the protein CASRDTTDYGYTF.

The genes are TRBV30 and TRBJ1-6; D not certain. The germline V gene has CDR1 GTSNPN and CDR2 SVGIG (reference sequence). V was clipped by 3 bases and J by 6 bases, with 6 bases between them. The CDR3 has 12 amino acids. This CDR3 is CAWREANSPLHF. DNA for the CDR3: TGTGCCTGGAGGGAGGCTAATTCACCCCTCCACTTT.

This chain joins TRBV5-4 and TRBJ1-1; 8 nucleotides align to TRBD1. Germline CDR1 is SGHNT and CDR2 is YYREEE (reference sequence). This CDR3 comprises 15 residues. The ends lost 4 bases at V and 0 bases at J; junction bases unmatched: 5. CDR3 sequence reads: CASSGGTGMNTEAFF. CDR3 nucleotide sequence: TGTGCCAGCAGCGGGGGGACAGGAATGAACACTGAAGCTTTCTTT.

The J gene is TRBJ2-7, the V gene TRBV30; possible D gene TRBD2, 6 bases. Germline V gives CDR1 GTSNPN, CDR2 SVGIG (reference sequence). V was trimmed by 2 bases and J by 5 bases, leaving 16 bases between them. The CDR3 spans 14 residues. The CDR3 reads CAWSLVGGLNEQYF. CDR3 coding DNA: TGTGCCTGGAGTTTGGTTGGGGGGTTGAACGAGCAGTACTTC. The whole variable domain, remainder taken from reference TRBV30 and TRBJ2-7, is SQTIHQWPATLVQPVGSPLSLECTVEGTSNPNLYWYRQAAGRGLQLLFYSVGIGQISSEVPQNLSASRPQDRQFILSSKKLLLSDSGFYLCAWSLVGGLNEQYFGPGTRLTVT.

The rearrangement uses TRBV19 and TRBJ1-5, with D possibly TRBD1 on 6 matching bases. Germline V CDR1 and CDR2: LNHDA, SQIVND (reference sequence). Trimming removed 5 bases at V and 6 bases at J, with 11 bases between. The CDR3 is 13 amino acids. In DNA, the CDR3 is TGTGCCAGTAGTCGGGGGGGCCCTCAGCCCCAGCATTTT. Protein product: CASSRGGPQPQHF. Drawing the rest from reference TRBV19 and TRBJ1-5, the complete variable domain is DGGITQSPKYLFRKEGQNVTLSCEQNLNHDAMYWYRQDPGQGLRLIYYSQIVNDFQKGDIAEGYSVSREKKESFPLTVTSAQKNPTAFYLCASSRGGPQPQHFGDGTRLSIL.

The chain couples TRBV21-1 to TRBJ1-5; no DNA check was done on the table's D call, TRBD1. TRBV21-1 is a listed pseudogene. The CDR3 is 14 amino acids. CDR3 sequence: CASLLRGSSVPQHF. In nucleotides, the CDR3 is TGTGCCAGCCTCCTCAGGGGCAGCTCAGTACCCCAGCATTTT.

V usage is TRBV9 and J usage is TRBJ2-1; tentatively, D is TRBD2 (5 bases). CDR1 and CDR2 from the germline V gene are SGDLS and YYNGEE. The V gene lost 3 bases and the J gene lost 4 bases, with 14 bases spanning the gap. This CDR3 spans 15 amino acids. CDR3 coding DNA: TGTGCCAGCAGCGCCGGACTTGACGCATACAATGAGCAGTTCTTC. Its translation: CASSAGLDAYNEQFF.

The chain joins TRBV5-1 to TRBJ2-2, with TRBD2 matching over 7 bases. This CDR3 is built from 15 residues. With V trimmed by 0 bases and J by 5 bases, 4 bases remained unmatched. Germline CDR1 is SGHRS and CDR2 is YFSETQ. The CDR3 is CASSLVAGETGELFF. The DNA for the CDR3 is TGCGCCAGCAGCTTGGTGGCGGGAGAGACCGGGGAGCTGTTTTTT.

This clone came up a few times. The chain combines TRBV5-1 with TRBJ2-2; TRBD2 matches 8 bases. The CDR3 loop spans 17 amino acids. The germline CDR1 and CDR2 sequences are SGHRS and YFSETQ. The junction had 4 bases not matched to a gene; V was cut back by 0 bases and J by 0 bases. CDR3 bases: TGCGCCAGCAGCTTGGAGGTAGCGGGGACGAACACCGGGGAGCTGTTTTTT. The encoded protein is CASSLEVAGTNTGELFF.